Shown below are 8 T cell receptor beta chains from a single sample sequenced in a study of tissue T cells after allogeneic stem cell transplantation. The time point was: mouse harvest day 7 after allogeneic transplant. Each mouse received 10^7 T-cell-depleted marrow cells plus 10^6 splenic CD5+ T cells by tail vein. Only in-frame clones appear in the TCRdb table, and some are missing; sequencing was by immunoSEQ multiplex PCR. The profile shows thousands of clones, around 48% of them singletons. Material: gut tissue. The source is a female BALB/c mouse given C57BL/6 T cells with graft-versus-host disease after an allogeneic hematopoietic cell transplant.

This clone was seen more than once but under ten times. Any gene name here is a mouse gene name. The read finishes 1 residue shy of the CDR3 end, and the germline J gene is used to complete it. The chain employs TRBV26 and TRBJ1-5; possibly TRBD1 for D (5 bases). The CDR3 is 14 amino acids. Trimming cost V 0 bases and J 9 bases, with 12 bases left between them. Germline V gives CDR1 KGHPV, CDR2 FQNQEV (reference sequence). The CDR3 sequence: CASSLSNGGTAPLF. The sequenced part of the CDR3 DNA is TGTGCCAGCAGTCTGTCGAACGGGGGGACGGCTCCGCTT.

Notes on this clone: The gene names given are mouse names. The read finishes 1 residue shy of the CDR3 end, and the germline J gene is used to complete it. V and J are TRBV31 and TRBJ2-1, with a possible D match to TRBD2 (7 bases). This CDR3 region has 14 residues. Germline V lookup: CDR1 GKSSPN, CDR2 SITVG. The V end was cut by 0 bases, the J end by 4 bases, with 10 bases between. The part of the CDR3 DNA that was read is TGTGCCTGGAGTCTCTGGGGGCTGTATGCTGAGCAGTTC. This codes for CAWSLWGLYAEQF. The entire CDR3 is CAWSLWGLYAEQFF.

Concerning this clone: Germline and genes here are mouse. The CDR3 end lies 1 residue beyond the end of the read and is filled in from the germline J gene. The J gene is TRBJ2-1, the V gene TRBV23; the table calls TRBD2, which could not be checked here. Germline V gene lookup returns CDR1 KGHTA and CDR2 FQNQQP. This CDR3 contains 13 residues. CDR3 protein: CSSSQGLGAEQFF. CDR3 DNA (partial): TGCTCCAGCAGTCAGGGACTGGGGGCTGAGCAGTTC.

A few counts support this clone. The germline and genes are mouse ones. Sequencing ends 1 residue short of the CDR3 end; the germline J gene provides the rest. The chain has TRBV3 and TRBJ2-7, with 8 bases aligning to TRBD2. This CDR3 contains 15 residues. CDR1 is SNHLY and CDR2 is FYNGKV in the germline V gene (reference sequence). J lost 3 bases, V lost 0 bases, and 4 bases had no gene match. The part of the CDR3 DNA that was read is TGTGCCAGCAGCTTAGCGCTGGGGGGAGGCTATGAACAGTAC. Protein: CASSLALGGGYEQY. The full CDR3 is CASSLALGGGYEQYF.

This clone has more than one count but fewer than ten. Each gene name is a mouse one. Read coverage stops 1 residue before the CDR3 terminus; the germline J gene supplies the remainder. This rearrangement joins TRBV13-2 to TRBJ2-7; the match to TRBD2 covers 13 bases. Germline CDR1 is NNHNN and CDR2 is SYGAGS (reference sequence). Germline trimming cut 0 bases from V and 7 bases from J; bases unmatched to any gene: 4. This CDR3 region has 15 residues. The CDR3 spells CASGDVGTGGGEQYF. CDR3 bases read: TGTGCCAGCGGTGATGTCGGGACTGGGGGGGGAGAACAGTAC.

To note about this clone: Genes and germline come from the mouse. With the read ending 1 residue before the CDR3 end, the germline J gene is used to fill in that end. The chain couples TRBV13-1 to TRBJ1-4; TRBD1 matches at 8 bases. The V segment lost 3 bases and the J segment 3 bases; nucleotides outside the gene matches: 1. The CDR3 sequence is 14 residues long. CDR1 is NSHNY and CDR2 is SYGAGN in the germline V gene. Partial CDR3 DNA: TGTGCCAGCAGTGGGACAGGGCCCAACGAAAGATTATTT. Translated: CASSGTGPNERLF. In full, the CDR3 is CASSGTGPNERLFF.

This clone was observed a few times. These gene names are mouse names. The sequenced fragment ends 1 residue before the CDR3 boundary, so the rest is inferred from the germline J gene. The chain employs TRBV13-2 and TRBJ2-1; perhaps TRBD1 as D (7 bases). This CDR3 contains 14 residues. In germline, CDR1 is NNHNN, CDR2 SYGAGS (reference sequence). Trimming left V 0 bases short and J 7 bases short, with 11 bases between. The CDR3 reads CASGDVRGRAEQFF. The sequenced CDR3 bases are TGTGCCAGCGGTGATGTGAGGGGGCGGGCTGAGCAGTTC.

This clone has a handful of counts. Germline and genes: mouse. The observed sequence ends 1 residue before the CDR3 terminus, with the missing tail filled in from the germline J gene. The gene calls are TRBV4 and TRBJ2-4, with 14 bases aligning to TRBD2. The CDR3 extends over 15 amino acids. J lost 6 bases, V lost 4 bases, and 3 bases had no gene match. From germline, CDR1 is LGHDT and CDR2 YNNKQL (reference sequence). The part of the CDR3 DNA that was read is TGTGCCAGCAGCTTGGGACTGGGGGGGCGGAACACCTTGTAC. Its translation is CASSLGLGGRNTLY. The full CDR3 is CASSLGLGGRNTLYF.